Sequencing of this T cell receptor (beta chain) was carried out in a study of molecular identifiers for immune sequencing clone quantification (dated by TCRdb to the late 2010s). Study-wide context: For a replicate experiment, the RNA from either approximately 20,000 or 98,000 naive CD8 T cells was divided into five aliquots, and four of those aliquots went on to sequencing. CD8 T cells were used in a methods study to benchmark molecular-identifier clustering-based TCR repertoire sequencing (MIDCIRS) and TCR RNA copy counting. What the work shows at the level of the full study, not this receptor alone: Modeling estimated about 3.3 recovered TCR RNA copies per cell, compared with roughly 10 by digital PCR, which implies approximately 30% capture efficiency. A single cell's worth of spiked-in Jurkat TCR RNA was reported detectable even among 850,000 to 1,000,000 naive CD8 T cells. In CMV-specific effector cells, clones with more than 20 RNA copies contained over 97% of molecules, whereas in naive cells such clones contained under 1% of molecules. When barcode sub-clustering was left out, chimeric consensus sequences inflated TCR diversity, with chimeras reaching as high as 47%. Highly expanded clone sizes could be underestimated because identical TCR molecules may share a barcode. Naive libraries contained spiked-in Jurkat TCR RNA (10 copies' worth), which is not part of the donor repertoire.

Libraries came from PCR. Sequenced on a NextSeq 500. Preparation of bulk TCR libraries followed a previously described approach, with the TCR primers listed in Table S5. The Qiagen AllPrep DNA/RNA kit was used to purify total RNA. Before analysis, reads from multiple sequencing runs of one library were combined. As for the authors' bioinformatics: Reads were retained only if their TCR constant sequence matched exactly, and those retained reads were trimmed to 150 nt and grouped according to their 12-nt molecular barcodes. Within each barcode group, reads were sub-clustered at a 15% Levenshtein threshold, and quality-weighted consensus sequences were built per RNA molecule. Non-functional sequences were filtered out, along with any lower-count sequence sitting one edit away from another sequence. Based on fitting two negative binomial distributions, any barcode sub-cluster with under 20% of the maximum read count was discarded. Starting from the raw public reads, TCRdb applied fastp trimming at Q25, assembled clones with MiXCR and retained in-frame beta chains. All rows with the same CDR3 protein become a single entry with the most common DNA and genes. In this record, the V and J calls reflect TCRdb's handling and not the investigators' own analysis. The sample table records about 510,000 distinct CDR3 sequences; around 25% of these occur just once. Of the sample, around 0.78% falls within the top ten clones.

CDR1 SGHRS and CDR2 YFSETQ are derived from the germline V gene. V was cut back by 3 bases and J by 4 bases, leaving a gap of 17 bases between them. From the cysteine up to the phenylalanine, the CDR3 has a length of 15 residues. Only the CDR3 DNA is retained, 45 bases long and in frame from the first base. This clonotype appeared many times. The antigen it binds to is not known. Base quality data are lacking; no much larger clone is found one base away. Libraries of naive CD8 T cells were built from approximately 20,000 to 1,000,000 sorted cells, with 10%, 30% or 50% of the purified RNA used. Naive CD8 T cells, defined as CD8+CD4-CCR7+CD45RA+, were FACS-sorted into RLT Plus buffer on a BD FACSAria II. Approximately nine TCR copies' worth of Jurkat RNA were spiked into about 19,000-1,100,000 naive CD8 T cell samples to test detection sensitivity. Enrichment of CD8 T cells was performed with RosetteSep CD8+ T Cell Enrichment Cocktail and Ficoll-Paque, after which ACK red cell lysis was carried out.

This sequence originates from a human donor in good health. Some libraries in this study had Jurkat cell RNA spiked in. The chain employs TRBV5-1 and TRBJ2-7, with TRBD1 perhaps the D gene, on 6 matching bases. Sequencing used naive CD8+ T cells from blood, with Jurkat cell RNA spiked in. The cell subset or site label here, explained by the study, means: FACS-sorted CD8+CD4-CCR7+CD45RA+ naive T cells. The sequenced DNA is TGCGCCAGCAGCTCTACTGTGGGGGCTGATTACGAGCAGTACTTC. Its product reads: CASSSTVGADYEQYF.